This T cell receptor beta chain was observed in a study of CD8 T cells in Susac syndrome. Sequencing of TCR beta, carried out with a high-throughput approach, was applied to CD8+ and CD4+ T cells from the blood. Treatment-naive patients with stable or active relapsing-remitting disease served as multiple sclerosis controls. The V gene's germline CDR1 is SGDLS and CDR2 YYNGEE. With 0 bases clipped from V and 4 bases from J, the junction kept 10 bases outside the gene matches. This CDR3 region has 17 residues. RNA, at about 0.45 to 1 ug, was reverse transcribed with random hexamers. The method of amplification for TCR beta CDR3 was immunoSEQ multiplex PCR, covering 54 Vbeta and 13 Jbeta. One entry per CDR3 protein, called by TCRdb with MiXCR from the immunoSEQ multiplex PCR reads. The sample carries approximately 120,000 distinct CDR3 sequences, just over 90% recorded once.

The sample was CD8+ T cells from PBMCs. The chain joins TRBV9 to TRBJ2-1; 7 bases are a match to TRBD2. This receptor was identified in a human donor with multiple sclerosis. The CDR3 DNA follows: TGTGCCAGCAGCGTAGCCGCCCCAGCGGGGCGTTACAATGAGCAGTTCTTC. Residues: CASSVAAPAGRYNEQFF.